Following are 18 T cell receptor beta chains from one sample sequenced in a study of identical twins. Using its own MiXCR run on the 5' RACE reads, TCRdb lists one record per CDR3 protein. The sample contains hundreds of thousands of distinct CDR3 sequences, less than 8% of which appear only once. In addition, the sample was reused for a study of yellow fever vaccine responses in identical twins.

The sample was memory (CD45RO+) T cells sorted from blood. The source is a woman in her late teens or twenties in good health.

This clonotype showed up many times. This sequence joins TRBV20-1 and TRBJ1-5; D ambiguous. Germline V gives CDR1 DFQATT, CDR2 SNEGSKA (reference sequence). V was pared by 6 bases and J by 0 bases, with 6 bases between. The length of the CDR3 is 12 residues. Here the CDR3 DNA reads TGCAGTGCCAGCTATAGCAATCAGCCCCAGCATTTT. It is translated as CSASYSNQPQHF.

Only a few counts were recorded for this clonotype. The chain uses TRBV6-2 or TRBV6-3 and TRBJ2-4; 7 bases agree with TRBD1. In germline, CDR1 is MNHEY, CDR2 SVGEGT. V shed 0 bases and J 13 bases; nucleotides not matched to a gene: 3. The CDR3 is 12 amino acids. Here the CDR3 reads CASSYSTGRQYF. In DNA form, the CDR3 reads TGTGCCAGCAGTTACTCGACAGGGCGCCAGTACTTC.

J is TRBJ1-2 and V is TRBV20-1; D is unclear. CDR1 DFQATT and CDR2 SNEGSKA come from the germline V gene (reference sequence). Between the trimmed V and J ends, which lost 0 bases and 5 bases, there was a span of 13 bases. The CDR3 length is 14 residues. CDR3 loop: CSARDPRRSYGYTF. The CDR3 region has the DNA TGCAGTGCTAGAGACCCGCGCAGATCATATGGCTACACCTTC.

The chain is built from TRBV28 and TRBJ1-6; TRBD1 is a possible D gene (5 bases). Trimming removed 5 bases from V and 10 bases from J, with 15 bases in between. This CDR3 contains 14 residues. Germline loops: CDR1 MDHEN, CDR2 SYDVKM. CDR3 sequence reads: CASSGTGVRSPLHF. As DNA, the CDR3 is TGTGCCAGCAGTGGGACGGGGGTAAGGTCACCCCTCCACTTT.

In its sample, this clonotype was seen many times. This rearrangement joins TRBV6-5 to TRBJ1-5, with a possible D match to TRBD1 (5 bases). Germline V lookup: CDR1 MNHEY, CDR2 SVGAGI. Trimming took off 0 bases at V and 4 bases at J, with 10 bases between the two ends. This CDR3 region has 15 residues. The CDR3 here is CASSYSSRENQPQHF. The CDR3 nucleotides read TGTGCCAGCAGTTACTCATCCAGGGAAAATCAGCCCCAGCATTTT.

This clonotype was observed at least ten times. The J gene is TRBJ2-4, the V gene TRBV29-1; 8 bases map to TRBD2. J lost 7 bases, V lost 4 bases, and 12 bases had no gene match. The CDR3 contains 15 residues. Germline V gene lookup returns CDR1 SQVTM and CDR2 ANQGSEA. CDR3 protein: CSVGQGLVSGNIQYF. CDR3 bases: TGCAGCGTTGGTCAGGGACTAGTCTCAGGGAACATTCAGTACTTC. Based on the CDR3 plus reference TRBV29-1 and TRBJ2-4, the full variable domain is SAVISQKPSRDICQRGTSLTIQCQVDSQVTMMFWYRQQPGQSLTLIATANQGSEATYESGFVIDKFPISRPNLTFSTLTVSNMSPEDSSIYLCSVGQGLVSGNIQYFGAGTRLSVL.

The table lists this clonotype with a few counts. The chain couples TRBV4-2 to TRBJ2-7; TRBD1 or TRBD2 may be the D gene (5 bases each). Germline CDR1 and CDR2: LGHNA and YNFKEQ. The length of the CDR3 is 14 residues. The V end was cut by 4 bases, the J end by 7 bases, with 17 bases between. CDR3 region: CASSLRTLGEEQYF. CDR3 bases: TGTGCCAGCAGCCTCAGGACCCTGGGGGAAGAGCAGTACTTC.

Only a few counts were recorded for this clonotype. This chain uses TRBV7-3 with TRBJ2-1; 7 nucleotides match TRBD2. Trimming at V came to 5 bases and at J to 5 bases, leaving 9 bases not matched to a gene. The CDR3 has 15 amino acids. Looked up from germline, CDR1 is SGHTA and CDR2 is FQGTGA. The CDR3 DNA sequence: TGTGCCAGCAGCAAGAGCGGGGTTTGGGACAATGAGCAGTTCTTC. Its protein product is CASSKSGVWDNEQFF.

This chain joins TRBV14 and TRBJ2-3; 8 positions match TRBD2. This CDR3 has 19 amino acids. V dropped 1 base and J dropped 3; count of bases not matched to a gene: 15. Germline CDR1 is SGHDN and CDR2 is FVKESK. DNA of the CDR3: TGTGCCAGCAGCCAAGCCAAGGGGATAGCGGGATTGGAGACAGATACGCAGTATTTT. This gives the protein CASSQAKGIAGLETDTQYF.

This clonotype was counted a few times. The chain carries TRBV19 and TRBJ1-2; tentative D call: TRBD1 (5 bases). This CDR3 has 13 residues. Germline V lookup: CDR1 LNHDA, CDR2 SQIVND (reference sequence). With 6 bases removed from V and 2 bases from J, the gap between germline ends came to 10 bases. The CDR3 DNA reads TGTGCCAGTAGGGTCGGGGCGAACTATGGCTACACCTTC. Translating gives CASRVGANYGYTF.

This clonotype was detected a few times. The chain employs TRBV4-3 and TRBJ2-3, with unresolved D. V was cut by 2 bases and J by 1 base, with 4 bases left in between. Germline loops: CDR1 LGHNA, CDR2 YSLEER. The CDR3 contains 13 residues. The CDR3 reads CASSQLGTDTQYF. CDR3 DNA sequence: TGCGCCAGCAGCCAACTAGGCACAGATACGCAGTATTTT.

This clonotype was recorded at least ten times. The chain employs TRBV25-1 and TRBJ2-7; TRBD2 agrees at 9 bases. The CDR3 covers 13 residues. Germline V gene sequence: CDR1 MGHDK, CDR2 SYGVNS. J lost 6 bases, V lost 4 bases, and 4 bases had no gene match. For the CDR3, the DNA is TGTGCCAGCAGTGGGGGACTAGCTAGCGAGCAGTACTTC. Translating gives CASSGGLASEQYF.

The CDR3 here is CASSSRDRLTDTQYF. In DNA, the CDR3 is TGTGCCAGCAGCTCTAGGGACAGACTCACAGATACGCAGTATTTT. This rearrangement joins TRBV5-6 to TRBJ2-3, with TRBD1 matching over 7 bases. With 3 bases clipped from V and 2 bases from J, the junction kept 6 bases outside the gene matches. Germline assignment: CDR1 SGHDT and CDR2 YYEEEE. This CDR3 comprises 15 residues.

This clonotype was found a few times. The CDR3 nucleotides are TGTGCCAGCTGGCGGGACAGTTACACAGATACGCAGTATTTT. It encodes CASWRDSYTDTQYF. This chain links TRBV28 with TRBJ2-3; TRBD1 might be the D (7 bases). Germline V gene data show CDR1 as MDHEN and CDR2 as SYDVKM. This CDR3 has 14 amino acids. Deletions cut 8 bases from V and 2 bases from J, with 14 bases between.

This rearrangement joins TRBV28 to TRBJ2-7; D uncertain. Germline CDR1 MDHEN, CDR2 SYDVKM. Trimming removed 6 bases from V and 0 bases from J, with 6 bases in between. The CDR3 has 12 residues. The CDR3 protein is CASRRASYEQYF. CDR3 bases: TGTGCCAGCAGACGGGCCTCCTACGAGCAGTACTTC. Combining the CDR3 with reference TRBV28 and TRBJ2-7 gives the whole variable domain DVKVTQSSRYLVKRTGEKVFLECVQDMDHENMFWYRQDPGLGLRLIYFSYDVKMKEKGDIPEGYSVSREKKERFSLILESASTNQTSMYLCASRRASYEQYFGPGTRLTVT.

The chain carries TRBV6-1 and TRBJ2-1; D is unclear. V dropped 7 bases and J dropped 5 bases, with 15 bases sitting between them. Germline assignment: CDR1 MNHNS and CDR2 SASEGT. The CDR3 is 14 residues long. The CDR3, as DNA: TGTGCCAGCACCTCGGAGTCTGGGGACAATGAGCAGTTCTTC. It yields the protein CASTSESGDNEQFF.

Ten or more counts support this clonotype. J is TRBJ1-1 and V is TRBV7-2, with 7 nucleotides matching TRBD1. The CDR3 loop spans 17 amino acids. Germline assignment: CDR1 SGHTA and CDR2 FQGNSA. Germline trimming cut 1 base from V and 6 bases from J; bases unmatched to any gene: 14. The CDR3 DNA follows: TGTGCCAGCAGCTTAGTAATCACCTCAGGGGGTGGCTCTGAAGCTTTCTTT. It yields the protein CASSLVITSGGGSEAFF.

This clonotype was counted ten times or more. The chain combines TRBV29-1 with TRBJ2-1; a weak D match, TRBD2 (5 bases). The CDR3 runs to 11 residues. V lost 4 bases, J lost 4 bases, and 5 bases lay in between. CDR1 and CDR2 from the germline V gene are SQVTM and ANQGSEA. The CDR3 bases are TGCAGCGTTGGGGAGTACAATGAGCAGTTCTTC. The encoded protein is CSVGEYNEQFF.